The rows below give T cell receptor beta chains drawn from one sample of a study of T cells in Graves' hyperthyroidism and ophthalmopathy. TCRdb analysed the multiplex PCR reads with MiXCR anew, one entry per CDR3 protein. The data contain around 620,000 distinct CDR3 sequences, around 15% of them singletons. The specimen was blood. These receptors originate from a woman in her twenties or thirties with Graves' hyperthyroidism. Each CDR3 is given without its conserved first and last residue. The D gene is left open where the match is weak.

v_gene	j_gene	d_gene	CDR3aa
TRBV20-1	TRBJ2-5	-	SVQEDQETQY
TRBV20-1	TRBJ1-5	-	SARATDNQPQH
TRBV15	TRBJ1-4	-	ATSRPPGGEKLF
TRBV28	TRBJ1-2	-	ASSFRGTVGHGYT
TRBV5-4	TRBJ2-7	TRBD2	ASSRTSGRAEQY
TRBV6-1	TRBJ1-3	-	ASNTPTGNTIY
TRBV5-1	TRBJ2-5	-	ASSLGGGETQY
TRBV20-1	TRBJ2-7	TRBD2	SASSTGTSGRSYSYEQY
TRBV19	TRBJ2-7	TRBD2	ASSISGTKLVYEQY
TRBV7-2	TRBJ2-3	TRBD2	ASRPSAGVRNTQY
TRBV6-2/TRBV6-3	TRBJ1-2	-	ASKQSGQLLGYT
TRBV29-1	TRBJ2-3	-	SVEWEGAADTQY
TRBV2	TRBJ2-6	-	ASSDRASSGANVLT
TRBV7-2	TRBJ1-5	TRBD1	ASSYQGAPNQPQH
TRBV5-1	TRBJ2-1	-	ASSLLPDEQF
TRBV6-2/TRBV6-3	TRBJ1-6	-	ASSSLREGRNSPLH
TRBV7-3	TRBJ2-3	TRBD1	ASSPWTGGEDTQY